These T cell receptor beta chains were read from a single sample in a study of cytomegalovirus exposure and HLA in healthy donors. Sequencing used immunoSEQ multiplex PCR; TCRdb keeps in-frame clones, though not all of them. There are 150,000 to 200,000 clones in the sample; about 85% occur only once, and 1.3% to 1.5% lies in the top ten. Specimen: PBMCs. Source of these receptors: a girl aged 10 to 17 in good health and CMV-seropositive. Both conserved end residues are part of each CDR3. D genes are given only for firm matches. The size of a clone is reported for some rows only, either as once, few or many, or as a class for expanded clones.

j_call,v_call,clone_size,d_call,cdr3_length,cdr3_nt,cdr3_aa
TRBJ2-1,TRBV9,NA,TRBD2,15,TGTGCCAGCAGCGCCTTCCTAGCGGGAGGAAATGAGCAGTTCTTC,CASSAFLAGGNEQFF
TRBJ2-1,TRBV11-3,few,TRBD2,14,TGTGCCAGCAGCCCCGGGGGGAGTTACAATGAGCAGTTCTTC,CASSPGGSYNEQFF
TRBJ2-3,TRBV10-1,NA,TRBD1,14,TGCGCCAGCAGCGTCCGGGCCAGGGGGGATACGCAGTATTTT,CASSVRARGDTQYF
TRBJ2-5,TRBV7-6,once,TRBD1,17,TGTGCCAGCAGCTTAAACCAGATCTGGGACAGACAAGAGACCCAGTACTTC,CASSLNQIWDRQETQYF
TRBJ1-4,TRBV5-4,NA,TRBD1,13,TGTGCCAGCAGCTGGGACAGGGGGGAAAAACTGTTTTTT,CASSWDRGEKLFF
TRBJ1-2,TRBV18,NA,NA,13,TGTGCCAGCTCACTCTCACAGGGTTCCGGCTACACCTTC,CASSLSQGSGYTF
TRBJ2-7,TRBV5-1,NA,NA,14,TGCGCCAGCAGCTTGGATGTAGCAGGAGGCCTACAGTACTTC,CASSLDVAGGLQYF
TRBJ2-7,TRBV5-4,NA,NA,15,TGTGCCAGCAGCTTGTCGTCGGGAGTATCAGGCGAGCAGTACTTC,CASSLSSGVSGEQYF
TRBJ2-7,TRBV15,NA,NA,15,TGTGCCACCAGCCGGTGGAGAGGCTCACACTACGAGCAGTACTTC,CATSRWRGSHYEQYF
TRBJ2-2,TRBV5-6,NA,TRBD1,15,TGTGCCAGCAGCTTCAACAGGGGGCTAAGCGGGGAGCTGTTTTTT,CASSFNRGLSGELFF
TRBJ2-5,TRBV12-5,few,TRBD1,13,TGTGCTAGTGGCTCGGGACAGGGCCCAGCCCAGTACTTC,CASGSGQGPAQYF
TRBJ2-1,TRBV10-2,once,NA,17,TGCGCCAGCAGTGAATGGGCTGGCTTCAGCTCCTACAATGAGCAGTTCTTC,CASSEWAGFSSYNEQFF
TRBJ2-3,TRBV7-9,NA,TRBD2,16,TGTGCCAGCAGCTCTCGGACTAGCGGGATCACAGATACGCAGTATTTT,CASSSRTSGITDTQYF
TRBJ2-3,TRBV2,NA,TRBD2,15,TGTGCCAGCCTTCTTTTAGCGGGAGTCCCAGATACGCAGTATTTT,CASLLLAGVPDTQYF
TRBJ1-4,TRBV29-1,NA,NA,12,TGCAGCGCTTCCTTGACAGGAGTAAAACTGTTTTTT,CSASLTGVKLFF
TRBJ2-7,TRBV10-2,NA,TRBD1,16,TGCGCCAGCAGTGAGGTCGGCAGGGGGCGATCCTACGAGCAGTACTTC,CASSEVGRGRSYEQYF
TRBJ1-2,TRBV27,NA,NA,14,TGTGCCAGCAGTCCAGGGTGGCAGACTGCGGGCTACACCTTC,CASSPGWQTAGYTF
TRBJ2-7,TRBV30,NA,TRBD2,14,TGTGCCTGGAGTTCCGGGACTAGCTACTACGAGCAGTACTTC,CAWSSGTSYYEQYF
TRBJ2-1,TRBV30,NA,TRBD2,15,TGTGCCTGGACTCCGGGGGAGGGCCTTTTCGATGAGCAGTTCTTC,CAWTPGEGLFDEQFF
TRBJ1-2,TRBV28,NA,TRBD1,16,TGTGCCAGCAGTCCCGGGACAGTGCCCGTTTACTATGGCTACACCTTC,CASSPGTVPVYYGYTF
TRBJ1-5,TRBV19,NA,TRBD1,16,TGTGCCAGTAGTCAAAACCCAGGGGGCTTGGGGCAGCCCCAGCATTTT,CASSQNPGGLGQPQHF
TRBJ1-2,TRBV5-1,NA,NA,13,TGCGCCAGCAGCTTGGGAGGGGGACTACGCTACACCTTC,CASSLGGGLRYTF
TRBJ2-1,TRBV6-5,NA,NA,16,TGTGCCAGCAGTTACGGGACATTCGTGGGATACAATGAGCAGTTCTTC,CASSYGTFVGYNEQFF
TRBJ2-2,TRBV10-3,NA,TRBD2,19,TGTGCCATCAGTGAAGGGACTAGCGGGTTACTTAAATGGACCGGGGAGCTGTTTTTT,CAISEGTSGLLKWTGELFF
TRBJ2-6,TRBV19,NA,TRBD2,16,TGTGCCAGTAACAAGGCGGGAGGGGCTGGGGCCAACGTCCTGACTTTC,CASNKAGGAGANVLTF
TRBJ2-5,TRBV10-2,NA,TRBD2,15,TGCGCCAGCAGTGAGTCTAGCGGGAGTTGGGAGACCCAGTACTTC,CASSESSGSWETQYF
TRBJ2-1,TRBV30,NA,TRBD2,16,TGTGCCTGGAATCCTGGCGGGAGTAGACCCTACAATGAGCAGTTCTTC,CAWNPGGSRPYNEQFF
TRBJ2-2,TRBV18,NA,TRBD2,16,TGTGCCAGCTCACCATTTCCTAGCGGGAACACCGGGGAGCTGTTTTTT,CASSPFPSGNTGELFF
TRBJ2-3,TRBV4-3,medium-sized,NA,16,TGCGCCAGCAGCCCCTTGGGGGGGCCGGGTAAAGATACGCAGTATTTT,CASSPLGGPGKDTQYF
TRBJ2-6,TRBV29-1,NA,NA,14,TGCAGCGTTCAGGCCGATCCCGGGGCCAACGTCCTGACTTTC,CSVQADPGANVLTF
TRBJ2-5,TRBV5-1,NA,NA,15,TGCGCCAGCAGTTCCGCCAGGGGCCTCCAAGAGACCCAGTACTTC,CASSSARGLQETQYF
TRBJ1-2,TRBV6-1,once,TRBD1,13,TGTGCCAGCAACCGACAGGGGTGGAATGGCTACACCTTC,CASNRQGWNGYTF
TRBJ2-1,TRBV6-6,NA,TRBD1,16,TGTGCCAGCAGTTACTCACCGGGACAGGGAGTCAATGAGCAGTTCTTC,CASSYSPGQGVNEQFF
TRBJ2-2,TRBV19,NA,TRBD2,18,TGTGCCAGTAGTATAGATCATGCGGGAGGGCCTCTGGCCGGGGAGCTGTTTTTT,CASSIDHAGGPLAGELFF
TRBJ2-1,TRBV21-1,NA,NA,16,TGTGCCAGCAGCATGATCGAAGGGAGTAAAGCCAATGAGCAGTTCTTC,CASSMIEGSKANEQFF
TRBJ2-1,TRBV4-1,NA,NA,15,TGCGCCGGCAGCCAAGAAATCCTCTCCTACAATGAGCAGTTCTTC,CAGSQEILSYNEQFF
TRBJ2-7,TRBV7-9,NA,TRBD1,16,TGTGCCAGCAGCTCTCCAGACTACGACAGGGGATACGAGCAGTACTTC,CASSSPDYDRGYEQYF
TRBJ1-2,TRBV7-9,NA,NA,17,TGTTCCAGCAGCTTACAACCCGTTGGACAGCCTTCCGTGCGCTACACCTTC,CSSSLQPVGQPSVRYTF
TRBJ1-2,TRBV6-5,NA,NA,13,TGTGCCAGCAGTCGAGGACACAACTATGGCTACACCTTC,CASSRGHNYGYTF
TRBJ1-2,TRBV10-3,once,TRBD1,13,TGTGCCATCACCGGCCAGGGGGCGGGGGGCTACACCTTC,CAITGQGAGGYTF
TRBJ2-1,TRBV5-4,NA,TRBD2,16,TGTGCCAGCAGCTTGGAAGACGGGAGGCCCCTAGGTGAGCAGTTCTTC,CASSLEDGRPLGEQFF
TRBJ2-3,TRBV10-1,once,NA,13,TGCGCCAGCAGTGAGCGGTACACAGATACGCAGTATTTT,CASSERYTDTQYF
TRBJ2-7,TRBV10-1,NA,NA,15,TGCGCCAGCAGTGACTCCAGGGGCGTCCACTACGAGCAGTACTTC,CASSDSRGVHYEQYF
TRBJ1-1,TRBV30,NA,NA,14,TGTGCCTGGTACTCTCGATTCTCGAACACTGAAGCTTTCTTT,CAWYSRFSNTEAFF
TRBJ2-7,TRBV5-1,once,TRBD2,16,TGCGCCAGCAGCTACCCCCTAGCGGGAAGCGGCCACGAGCAGTACTTC,CASSYPLAGSGHEQYF
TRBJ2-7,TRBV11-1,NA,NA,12,TGTGCCAGCAGTTCCCAGACCTACGAGCAGTACTTC,CASSSQTYEQYF